This TCR beta chain was profiled in a study of identical twins. Regarding the study as a whole: It was out-of-frame TCR alpha sharing in monozygotic twins that models underestimated.

The V gene's germline CDR1 is LNHDA and CDR2 SQIVND (reference sequence). Trimming took off 3 bases at V and 1 base at J, with 10 bases between the two ends. The CDR3 has 14 amino acids. TCRdb reanalysed the 5' RACE reads using MiXCR and keeps one entry per CDR3 protein. The sample lists 280,000 or so distinct CDR3 sequences; about 8.1% were seen once. As to this clonotype: The antigen remains unidentified.

These same records also appear under a second study, on yellow fever vaccine responses in identical twins.

This chain links TRBV19 with TRBJ2-7; tentatively, D is TRBD1 (6 bases). This TCR came from a woman aged 18-35 years in good health. Sequenced: memory (CD45RO+) T cells sorted from blood. The CDR3 loop reads CASSIGTTSYEQYF. The CDR3, as DNA: TGTGCCAGTAGTATCGGGACAACTTCCTACGAGCAGTACTTC.